A single sample gave rise to the 24 T cell receptor beta chains below, sequenced in a study of shared clonotypes between healthy human individuals (dated by TCRdb to 2020 to 2022). Receptor amplification or capture employed the immunoSEQ multiplex PCR assay. As stored in TCRdb, this immuneACCESS dataset retains in-frame rearrangements with V and J assigned. A fraction of the clones does not appear; measured against another copy, unresolved V genes explain less than half of the discrepancy, and the remainder lacks a known reason. A total of roughly 1,500,000 clones appear in this sample, roughly 98.5% of them only once. The ten largest make up approximately 0.4% of the sample. Sequencing was done on a sample of naive CD4+ T cells sorted from blood. What this sample's cell subset or site label stands for: CD45RA+ positively selected. The receptor source for this set is a man aged 25 to 40 in good health.

The CDR3 DNA sequence: TGTGCCAGCAGCTTACCCCCGGGACAGGGAGCCAAAAACATTCAGTACTTC. Translating it yields CASSLPPGQGAKNIQYF. V is TRBV11-1 and J is TRBJ2-4, with 9 positions matching TRBD1. This CDR3 comprises 17 residues. Trimming took 2 bases from V and 0 from J; bases not matched to a gene: 5. The germline CDR1 and CDR2 sequences are SGHAT and FQDESV (reference sequence).

The rearrangement joins TRBV25-1 to TRBJ2-5, with TRBD1 as a possible D gene (6 bases). Germline lookup yields CDR1 MGHDK and CDR2 SYGVNS. V gave up 7 bases and J gave up 4 bases, with 13 bases separating them. The CDR3 spans 13 residues. CDR3 sequence (DNA): TGTGCCAGCATATTACAGGGATCAGAGACCCAGTACTTC. This gives the protein CASILQGSETQYF. Full variable domain (remainder filled in from reference TRBV25-1 and TRBJ2-5): EADIYQTPRYLVIGTGKKITLECSQTMGHDKMYWYQQDPGMELHLIHYSYGVNSTEKGDLSSESTVSRIRTEHFPLTLESARPSHTSQYLCASILQGSETQYFGPGTRLLVL.

V gene TRBV27 combines with J gene TRBJ1-2; tentative D call: TRBD1 (6 bases). The germline V and J ends were trimmed by 7 bases and 2 bases, with 11 bases remaining between them. This CDR3 is built from 13 residues. Looked up from germline, CDR1 is MNHEY and CDR2 is SMNVEV (reference sequence). The CDR3 bases are TGTGCCAGCACCCCGGACAGAAACTATGGCTACACCTTC. This gives the protein CASTPDRNYGYTF.

V usage is TRBV4-1 and J usage is TRBJ2-6; D might be TRBD1 (6 bases). Looked up from germline, CDR1 is MGHRA and CDR2 is YSYEKL. The V end was cut by 1 base, the J end by 4 bases, with 11 bases between. The length of the CDR3 is 16 residues. CDR3 nucleotide sequence: TGCGCCAGCAGCCAAGTTTCGGGGACAGGGGCCAACGTCCTGACTTTC. This gives the protein CASSQVSGTGANVLTF.

The chain employs TRBV15 and TRBJ1-2; the D is unclear. The CDR3 is 12 residues long. The V end was cut by 0 bases, the J end by 6 bases, with 5 bases between. Germline V lookup: CDR1 LNHNV, CDR2 YYDKDF (reference sequence). The CDR3 DNA reads as TGTGCCACCAGCAGAGACAATCATGGCTACACCTTC. Translating gives CATSRDNHGYTF.

The chain has TRBV7-9 and TRBJ1-2; a weak D match, TRBD1 (6 bases). The CDR3 covers 14 residues. The V and J ends lost 5 bases and 8 bases respectively, with 18 bases between them. CDR1 is SEHNR and CDR2 is FQNEAQ in the germline V gene (reference sequence). CDR3 DNA sequence: TGTGCCAGCAGCCCAAGGACAGAAAGTTGGGGCTACACCTTC. It codes for CASSPRTESWGYTF.

The chain recombines TRBV9 with TRBJ1-2; D not resolved. The ends were cut back, 0 bases at V and 3 bases at J, with 18 bases in the middle. Germline V gene data show CDR1 as SGDLS and CDR2 as YYNGEE. CDR3 size: 17 residues. The CDR3 DNA sequence: TGTGCCAGCAGCGTAGACCCTAGGATACAGTCGGACTATGGCTACACCTTC. Its translation is CASSVDPRIQSDYGYTF.

The chain carries TRBV7-9 and TRBJ1-2; possibly TRBD1 for D (6 bases). The V gene's germline CDR1 is SEHNR and CDR2 FQNEAQ (reference sequence). CDR3 length: 14 residues. Trimming took off 5 bases at V and 8 bases at J, with 18 bases between the two ends. The DNA for the CDR3 is TGTGCCAGCAGCGACTCGACAGGTGCGGGAGGCTACACCTTC. This gives the protein CASSDSTGAGGYTF. Full variable domain (missing parts from reference TRBV7-9 and TRBJ1-2): DTGVSQNPRHKITKRGQNVTFRCDPISEHNRLYWYRQTLGQGPEFLTYFQNEAQLEKSRLLSDRFSAERPKGSFSTLEIQRTEQGDSAMYLCASSDSTGAGGYTFGSGTRLTVV.

This clone showed up just once. The J gene is TRBJ1-1, the V gene TRBV7-2; D gene uncertain. The germline CDR1 and CDR2 sequences are SGHTA and FQGNSA. Trimming pared 2 bases from V and 8 bases from J, leaving 9 bases between. The CDR3 totals 12 residues. The CDR3 loop is CASSLSGEEAFF. The CDR3 region has the DNA TGTGCCAGCAGCTTAAGTGGGGAGGAAGCTTTCTTT.

V gene TRBV7-3 combines with J gene TRBJ2-1, with D perhaps TRBD2 (5 bases). The CDR3 covers 18 residues. Trimming cost V 1 base and J 0 bases, with 16 bases left between them. Germline V gene sequence: CDR1 SGHTA, CDR2 FQGTGA. CDR3 nucleotides: TGTGCCAGCAGCTTAATTTCGGCGGGCCCGAGCTCCTACAATGAGCAGTTCTTC. Amino acid sequence: CASSLISAGPSSYNEQFF.

V gene TRBV5-1 combines with J gene TRBJ2-7, with a tentative D call TRBD1 (5 bases). The CDR3 length is 15 residues. V was clipped by 3 bases and J by 3 bases, with 16 bases between them. CDR1 and CDR2 from the germline V gene are SGHRS and YFSETQ. The chain's CDR3 is CASSSAQVSVYEQYF. The CDR3 DNA follows: TGCGCCAGCAGCTCCGCACAGGTTTCGGTCTACGAGCAGTACTTC.

The chain is built from TRBV27 and TRBJ2-7; D possibly matches TRBD1 or TRBD2 (8 bases each). Germline-derived CDR1 and CDR2 are MNHEY and SMNVEV (reference sequence). CDR3 length equals 15 residues. Trimming removed 8 bases at V and 3 bases at J, with 20 bases between. The CDR3 DNA sequence: TGTGCCAGCCATATCGGGGGGGACAGGAGCTACGAGCAGTACTTC. Translation: CASHIGGDRSYEQYF.

This sequence joins TRBV7-2 and TRBJ2-7, with TRBD2 as a possible D gene (6 bases). The CDR3 spans 14 residues. Germline CDR1 SGHTA, CDR2 FQGNSA. Trimming pared 6 bases from V and 3 bases from J, leaving 15 bases between. The CDR3 DNA is TGTGCCAGCAGTAATTCGGGACTTCACTACGAGCAGTACTTC. Translating gives CASSNSGLHYEQYF.

This sequence joins TRBV5-4 and TRBJ1-3, with D maybe TRBD1 (5 bases). With 2 bases removed from V and 2 bases from J, the gap between germline ends came to 14 bases. Germline V CDR1 and CDR2: SGHNT, YYREEE (reference sequence). CDR3 length: 16 amino acids. CDR3 protein: CASSLSGTATGNTIYF. The DNA for the CDR3 is TGTGCCAGCAGCTTATCCGGGACTGCGACTGGAAACACCATATATTTT.

The chain employs TRBV10-2 and TRBJ1-5; 7 nucleotides line up with TRBD1. Germline lookup yields CDR1 WSHSY and CDR2 SAAADI. The CDR3 loop spans 14 amino acids. Trimming at V came to 0 bases and at J to 6 bases, leaving 2 bases not matched to a gene. This CDR3 reads CASSESKGAQPQHF. DNA of the CDR3: TGCGCCAGCAGTGAGTCGAAGGGGGCTCAGCCCCAGCATTTT.

V and J are TRBV5-1 and TRBJ1-2; D possibly corresponds to TRBD1 (6 bases). Germline V gene lookup returns CDR1 SGHRS and CDR2 YFSETQ. CDR3 length equals 15 residues. Trimming removed 0 bases at V and 5 bases at J, with 14 bases between. The CDR3 DNA is TGCGCCAGCAGCTTGGAACAGGGCCATACTTATGGCTACACCTTC. Protein product: CASSLEQGHTYGYTF.

V gene TRBV5-1 combines with J gene TRBJ1-5; 8 bases align to TRBD1. The CDR3 is made up of 16 amino acids. Per germline, CDR1 SGHRS and CDR2 YFSETQ. V shed 0 bases, J shed 4 bases, and the junction held 6 bases outside the gene matches. CDR3: CASSLGPGTGNQPQHF. The CDR3 DNA reads as TGCGCCAGCAGCTTGGGCCCCGGGACAGGTAATCAGCCCCAGCATTTT.

The CDR3 DNA follows: TGTGCCAGCAGCTTCCCCGGGACTAGTGGGTCAGATACGCAGTATTTT. Amino acid sequence: CASSFPGTSGSDTQYF. This chain joins TRBV7-9 and TRBJ2-3; 8 positions match TRBD2. This CDR3 is built from 16 residues. CDR1 is SEHNR and CDR2 is FQNEAQ in the germline V gene (reference sequence). V shed 3 bases, J shed 4 bases, and the junction held 9 bases outside the gene matches.

V is TRBV18 and J is TRBJ2-1; weak D call: TRBD2 (5 bases). From germline, CDR1 is KGHSH and CDR2 LQKENI. The CDR3 sequence is 14 residues long. The ends were cut back, 2 bases at V and 2 bases at J, with 7 bases in the middle. The CDR3 loop reads CASSPERTYNEQFF. The CDR3 DNA follows: TGTGCCAGCTCACCAGAGCGGACCTACAATGAGCAGTTCTTC.

The chain combines TRBV5-1 with TRBJ2-3; D may be TRBD1 or TRBD2 (5 bases each). Trimming shortened V by 0 bases and J by 2 bases, and 13 bases separated the two germline ends. CDR1 is SGHRS and CDR2 is YFSETQ in the germline V gene. This CDR3 is built from 16 residues. The CDR3 here is CASSLAVGDHTDTQYF. CDR3 nucleotides: TGCGCCAGCAGCTTGGCCGTAGGGGACCACACAGATACGCAGTATTTT.

The chain combines TRBV7-8 with TRBJ2-2, with 8 bases fitting TRBD2. This CDR3 comprises 17 residues. Germline loops: CDR1 SGHVS, CDR2 FQNEAQ. After removal of 6 bases from V and 0 bases from J, the junction contained 9 bases not matched to a gene. In DNA, the CDR3 is TGTGCCAGCAGGAGAATAGCGGGAAACACGAACACCGGGGAGCTGTTTTTT. Amino acid sequence: CASRRIAGNTNTGELFF. The whole variable domain, remainder taken from reference TRBV7-8 and TRBJ2-2, is GAGVSQSPRYKVAKRGQDVALRCDPISGHVSLFWYQQALGQGPEFLTYFQNEAQLDKSGLPSDRFFAERPEGSVSTLKIQRTQQEDSAVYLCASRRIAGNTNTGELFFGEGSRLTVL.

The rearrangement joins TRBV5-1 to TRBJ2-7; possibly TRBD2 for D (5 bases). This CDR3 has 19 amino acids. With 0 bases removed from V and 3 bases from J, the gap between germline ends came to 25 bases. CDR1 and CDR2 (germline): SGHRS, YFSETQ. CDR3 loop: CASSLAEGRPPRVVYEQYF. CDR3 nucleotides: TGCGCCAGCAGCTTGGCCGAGGGCAGGCCCCCGCGGGTGGTCTACGAGCAGTACTTC.

The chain carries TRBV29-1 and TRBJ2-1, with 10 positions matching TRBD2. The CDR3 totals 14 residues. Looked up from germline, CDR1 is SQVTM and CDR2 is ANQGSEA. V was pared by 4 bases and J by 13 bases, with 13 bases of the junction left unmatched. The CDR3 DNA is TGCAGCGTTGGTAGGACTAGCGGAGGCACCTACCAGTTCTTC. Protein sequence: CSVGRTSGGTYQFF.

This rearrangement joins TRBV27 to TRBJ2-3; D is undetermined. CDR1 is MNHEY, CDR2 SMNVEV, per germline (reference sequence). There are 15 residues in the CDR3. V was shortened by 2 bases and J by 2 bases, with 11 bases between the two germline ends. The CDR3 sequence is CASSLGRTSTDTQYF. CDR3 in DNA: TGTGCCAGCAGTTTAGGCCGAACCTCCACAGATACGCAGTATTTT.